The clone carrying this T cell receptor beta chain occurred many times. These data originate in a study of T cells after yellow fever vaccination. For TCR, cDNA came from 5'RACE template switching, which added a universal primer site and UMIs. TCRdb itself ran the 5' RACE reads through MiXCR, one entry per CDR3 protein. The data hold under 300,000 distinct CDR3 sequences, with 6.9% observed a single time. The CDR3 spans 15 residues. Germline V gene sequence: CDR1 SGHTA, CDR2 FQGNSA. Trimming cost V 4 bases and J 2 bases; bases outside gene matches: 2. Source: CD4+ T cells sorted from PBMCs, taken 15 days after the yellow fever booster vaccination. The chain is built from TRBV7-2 and TRBJ2-3, with 11 nucleotides matching TRBD2. This TCR was recovered from a man aged 30 to 39 who received the YFV17D yellow fever vaccine. CDR3 sequence: CASSYSGRDTDTQYF. The CDR3 DNA is TGTGCCAGCAGCTATAGCGGGAGGGACACAGATACGCAGTATTTT.